The entry that follows covers one T cell receptor (beta chain) sequence. The CDR3 length is 16 residues. The V gene end was trimmed by 10 bases and the J gene end by 1 base; junction bases not matched to a gene: 16. Germline V gene lookup returns CDR1 SGDLS and CDR2 YYNGEE. The data belong to a study of T cell changes during pregnancy in multiple sclerosis. Using immunoSEQ multiplex PCR, the repertoire was profiled, and TCRdb retains in-frame clones only, with some absent. The sample consists of 40,000 or so clones, approximately 90% of them appearing once. The TCR comes from a female donor with multiple sclerosis, enrolled in a pregnancy study. The chain has TRBV9 and TRBJ2-5; 7 bases match TRBD2. This specimen was CD8+ T cells from peripheral blood mononuclear cells, taken in the first trimester of pregnancy. In DNA, the CDR3 is TGTGCCTCCTCCGGGGGGTCGAGGGGCCTCCAAGAGACCCAGTACTTC. Amino acids: CASSGGSRGLQETQYF.